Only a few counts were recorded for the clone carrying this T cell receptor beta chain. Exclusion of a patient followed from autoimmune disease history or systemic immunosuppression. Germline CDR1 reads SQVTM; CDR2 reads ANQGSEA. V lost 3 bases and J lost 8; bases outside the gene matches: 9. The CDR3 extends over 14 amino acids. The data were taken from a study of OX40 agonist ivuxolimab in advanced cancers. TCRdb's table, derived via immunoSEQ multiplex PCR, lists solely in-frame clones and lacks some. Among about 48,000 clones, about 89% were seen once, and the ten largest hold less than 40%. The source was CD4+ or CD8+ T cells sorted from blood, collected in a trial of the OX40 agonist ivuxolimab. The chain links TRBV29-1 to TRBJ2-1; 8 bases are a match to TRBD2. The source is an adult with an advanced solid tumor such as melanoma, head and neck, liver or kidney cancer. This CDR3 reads CSVERRGGLDEQFF. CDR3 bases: TGCAGCGTTGAGAGACGGGGGGGCCTAGATGAGCAGTTCTTC.